This T cell receptor beta chain was recovered during a study of regulatory T cells in long-lasting Graves disease. As to time point: newly diagnosed GD, antithyroid drugs for less than 3 months. RNA isolated from PBMCs was used to make the TCR library. Between the trimmed V and J ends, which lost 0 bases and 0 bases, there was a span of 6 bases. Per germline, CDR1 MNHEY and CDR2 SVGAGI. This CDR3 is 14 amino acids long. CDR3-region Arm-PCR and iRepertoire HTBI primers produced the TCR beta libraries. Methods used by the authors: Samples collectively showed around 56 TRBV and approximately 15 TRBJ segments. TCRdb processed the multiplex PCR reads anew with MiXCR; each CDR3 protein has one entry. TCRdb, not the authors, supplied the V and J calls. This table holds approximately 470,000 distinct CDR3 sequences, around 15% found once. This clonotype has a count of ten or more. This sample was also put to use in a study of T cells in Graves' hyperthyroidism and ophthalmopathy.

The sample here was peripheral blood mononuclear cells (PBMCs), taken at new diagnosis, from a patient treated with antithyroid drugs. The sequence was collected from a man in his forties with Graves disease. The genes are TRBV6-5 and TRBJ2-7; D unresolved. The CDR3 is CASSYSDRSYEQYF. The DNA of the CDR3 is TGTGCCAGCAGTTACTCGGACCGCTCCTACGAGCAGTACTTC.